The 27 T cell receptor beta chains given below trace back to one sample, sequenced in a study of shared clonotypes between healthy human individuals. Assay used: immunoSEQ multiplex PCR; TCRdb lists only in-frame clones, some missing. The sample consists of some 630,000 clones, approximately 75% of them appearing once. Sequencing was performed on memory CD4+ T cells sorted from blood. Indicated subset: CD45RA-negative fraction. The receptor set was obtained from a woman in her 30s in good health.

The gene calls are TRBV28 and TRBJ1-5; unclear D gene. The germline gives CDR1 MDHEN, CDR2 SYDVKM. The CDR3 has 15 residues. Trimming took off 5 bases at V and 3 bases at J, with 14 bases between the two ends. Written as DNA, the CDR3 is TGTGCCAGCAGTCTAATAGACCGGGACAATCAGCCCCAGCATTTT. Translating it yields CASSLIDRDNQPQHF.

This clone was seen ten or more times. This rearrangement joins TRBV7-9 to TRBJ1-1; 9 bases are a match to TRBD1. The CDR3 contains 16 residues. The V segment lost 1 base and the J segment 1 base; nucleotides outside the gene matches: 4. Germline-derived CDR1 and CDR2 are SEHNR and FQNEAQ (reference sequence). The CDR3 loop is CASSLDAGQGNTEAFF. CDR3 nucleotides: TGTGCCAGCAGCTTAGACGCGGGACAGGGGAACACTGAAGCTTTCTTT.

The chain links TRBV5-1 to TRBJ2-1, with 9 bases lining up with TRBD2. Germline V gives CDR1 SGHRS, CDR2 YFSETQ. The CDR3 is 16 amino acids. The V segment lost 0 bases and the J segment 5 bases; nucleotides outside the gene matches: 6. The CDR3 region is CASSLVLAGSHNEQFF. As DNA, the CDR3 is TGCGCCAGCAGCTTGGTTCTAGCGGGATCCCACAATGAGCAGTTCTTC.

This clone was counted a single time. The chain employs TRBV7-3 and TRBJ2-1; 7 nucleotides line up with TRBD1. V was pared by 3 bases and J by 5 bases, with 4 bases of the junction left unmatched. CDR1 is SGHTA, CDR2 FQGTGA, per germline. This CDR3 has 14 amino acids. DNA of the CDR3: TGTGCCAGCAGCTTCTCGGGACAGAACAATGAGCAGTTCTTC. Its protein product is CASSFSGQNNEQFF.

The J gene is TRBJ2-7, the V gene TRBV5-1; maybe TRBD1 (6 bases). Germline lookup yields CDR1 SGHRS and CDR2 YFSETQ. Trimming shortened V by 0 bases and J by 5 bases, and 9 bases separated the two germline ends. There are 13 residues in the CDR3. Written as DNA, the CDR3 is TGCGCCAGCAGCTTGGACAGGGTCGACGAGCAGTACTTC. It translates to CASSLDRVDEQYF.

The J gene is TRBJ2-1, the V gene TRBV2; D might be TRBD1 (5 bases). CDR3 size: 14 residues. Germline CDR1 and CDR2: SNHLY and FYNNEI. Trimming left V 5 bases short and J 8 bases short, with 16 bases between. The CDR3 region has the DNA TGTGCCAGCAGTAGGGGCCATGGCGAGGATGAGCAGTTCTTC. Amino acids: CASSRGHGEDEQFF. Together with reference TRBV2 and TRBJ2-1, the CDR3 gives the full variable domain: EPEVTQTPSHQVTQMGQEVILRCVPISNHLYFYWYRQILGQKVEFLVSFYNNEISEKSEIFDDQFSVERPDGSNFTLKIRSTKLEDSAMYFCASSRGHGEDEQFFGPGTRLTVL.

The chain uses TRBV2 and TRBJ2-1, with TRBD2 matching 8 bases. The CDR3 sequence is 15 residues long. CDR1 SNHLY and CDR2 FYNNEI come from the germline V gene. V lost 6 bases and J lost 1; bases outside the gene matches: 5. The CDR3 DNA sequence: TGTGCCAGCAGACTAGCGGTCGGGTCCTACAATGAGCAGTTCTTC. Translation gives CASRLAVGSYNEQFF.

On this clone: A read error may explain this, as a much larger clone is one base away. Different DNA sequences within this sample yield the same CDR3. CDR3 DNA: TGTGCCAGCAGTTACGGCGGGAACACTGAAGCTTTCTTT. Amino acids: CASSYGGNTEAFF. J is TRBJ1-1 and V is TRBV6-5; D is undetermined. The germline gives CDR1 MNHEY, CDR2 SVGAGI. The CDR3 is 13 residues long. Trimming removed 2 bases from V and 1 base from J, with 5 bases in between.

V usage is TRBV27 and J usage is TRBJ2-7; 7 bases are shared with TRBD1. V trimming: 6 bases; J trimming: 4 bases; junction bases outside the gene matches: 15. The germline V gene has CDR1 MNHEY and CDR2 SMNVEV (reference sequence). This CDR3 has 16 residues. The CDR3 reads CASRGEGGPVDYEQYF. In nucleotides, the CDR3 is TGTGCCAGCAGGGGAGAAGGGGGCCCGGTAGATTACGAGCAGTACTTC.

The CDR3 protein is CASSLQGLAGIEQYF. DNA for the CDR3: TGTGCCAGCAGTTTACAAGGACTAGCGGGAATCGAGCAGTACTTC. V and J are TRBV27 and TRBJ2-7; 12 bases map to TRBD2. The CDR3 is 15 amino acids. With V trimmed by 2 bases and J by 6 bases, 5 bases remained unmatched. Germline CDR1 is MNHEY and CDR2 is SMNVEV (reference sequence).

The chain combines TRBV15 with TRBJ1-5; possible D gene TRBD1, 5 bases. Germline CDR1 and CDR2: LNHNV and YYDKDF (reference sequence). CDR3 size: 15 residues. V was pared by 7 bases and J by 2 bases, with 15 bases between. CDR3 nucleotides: TGTGCCACCACAACCGGGGGTACGGGCAATCAGCCCCAGCATTTT. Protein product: CATTTGGTGNQPQHF.

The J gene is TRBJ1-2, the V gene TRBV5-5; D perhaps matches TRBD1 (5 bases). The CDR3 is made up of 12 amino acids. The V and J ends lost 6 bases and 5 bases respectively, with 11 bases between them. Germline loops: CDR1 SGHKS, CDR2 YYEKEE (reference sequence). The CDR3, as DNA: TGTGCCAGCACCGACAGTCTTTATGGCTACACCTTC. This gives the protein CASTDSLYGYTF.

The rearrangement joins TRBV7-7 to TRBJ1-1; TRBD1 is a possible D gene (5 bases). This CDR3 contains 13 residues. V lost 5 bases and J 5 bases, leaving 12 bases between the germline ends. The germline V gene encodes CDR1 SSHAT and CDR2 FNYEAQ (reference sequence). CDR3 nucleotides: TGTGCCAGCAGCAATTCCCAGGGAACTGAAGCTTTCTTT. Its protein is CASSNSQGTEAFF.

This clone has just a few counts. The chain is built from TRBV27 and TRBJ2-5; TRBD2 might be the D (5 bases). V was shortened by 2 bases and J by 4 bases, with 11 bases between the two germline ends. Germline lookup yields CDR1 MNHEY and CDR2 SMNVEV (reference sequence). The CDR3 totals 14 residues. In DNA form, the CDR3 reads TGTGCCAGCAGTTTAGAAAACGGGGTAGAGACCCAGTACTTC. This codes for CASSLENGVETQYF.

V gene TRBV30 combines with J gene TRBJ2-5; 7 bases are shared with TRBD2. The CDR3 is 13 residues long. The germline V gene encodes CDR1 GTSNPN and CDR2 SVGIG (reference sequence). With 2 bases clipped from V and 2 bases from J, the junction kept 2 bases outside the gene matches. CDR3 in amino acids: CAWSKAGQETQYF. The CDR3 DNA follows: TGTGCCTGGAGTAAAGCGGGGCAAGAGACCCAGTACTTC.

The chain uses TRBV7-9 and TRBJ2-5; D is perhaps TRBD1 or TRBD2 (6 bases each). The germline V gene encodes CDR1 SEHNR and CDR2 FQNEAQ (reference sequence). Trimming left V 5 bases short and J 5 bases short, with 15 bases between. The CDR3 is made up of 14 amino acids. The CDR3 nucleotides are TGTGCCAGCAGCAAAGGGGGGATAGCGGAGACCCAGTACTTC. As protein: CASSKGGIAETQYF.

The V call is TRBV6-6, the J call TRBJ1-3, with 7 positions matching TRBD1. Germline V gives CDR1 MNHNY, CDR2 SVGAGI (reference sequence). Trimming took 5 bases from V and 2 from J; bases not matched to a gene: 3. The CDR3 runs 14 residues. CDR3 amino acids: CASSTGQTGNTIYF. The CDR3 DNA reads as TGTGCCAGCAGTACGGGACAGACTGGAAACACCATATATTTT.

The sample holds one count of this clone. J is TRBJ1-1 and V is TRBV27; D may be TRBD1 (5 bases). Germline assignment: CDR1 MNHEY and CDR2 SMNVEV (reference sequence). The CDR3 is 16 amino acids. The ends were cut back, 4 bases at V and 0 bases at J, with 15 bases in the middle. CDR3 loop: CASSSAGGTVNTEAFF. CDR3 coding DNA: TGTGCCAGCAGTTCGGCCGGCGGGACGGTGAACACTGAAGCTTTCTTT.

The CDR3 DNA is TGTGCCAGCAGCATAAGAGGGACAGACGAGCAGTACTTC. Its translation: CASSIRGTDEQYF. The gene calls are TRBV7-9 and TRBJ2-7; 7 bases map to TRBD1. The trim removed 5 bases at V and 5 bases at J, leaving 6 bases unmatched. Germline V lookup: CDR1 SEHNR, CDR2 FQNEAQ (reference sequence). The CDR3 is made up of 13 amino acids.

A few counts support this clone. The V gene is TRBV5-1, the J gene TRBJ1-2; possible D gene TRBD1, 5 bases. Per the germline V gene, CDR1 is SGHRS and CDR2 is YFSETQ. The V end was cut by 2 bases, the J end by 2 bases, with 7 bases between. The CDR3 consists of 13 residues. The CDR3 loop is CASSLPGNYGYTF. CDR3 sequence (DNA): TGCGCCAGCAGCTTACCAGGGAACTATGGCTACACCTTC.

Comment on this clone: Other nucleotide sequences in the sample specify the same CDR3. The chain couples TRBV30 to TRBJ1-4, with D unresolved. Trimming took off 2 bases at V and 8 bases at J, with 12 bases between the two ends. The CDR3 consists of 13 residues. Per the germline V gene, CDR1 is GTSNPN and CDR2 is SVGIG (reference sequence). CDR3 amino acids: CAWSLGGNEKLFF. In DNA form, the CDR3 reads TGTGCCTGGAGTCTGGGCGGGAACGAAAAACTGTTTTTT. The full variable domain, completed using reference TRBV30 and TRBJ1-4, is SQTIHQWPATLVQPVGSPLSLECTVEGTSNPNLYWYRQAAGRGLQLLFYSVGIGQISSEVPQNLSASRPQDRQFILSSKKLLLSDSGFYLCAWSLGGNEKLFFGSGTQLSVL.

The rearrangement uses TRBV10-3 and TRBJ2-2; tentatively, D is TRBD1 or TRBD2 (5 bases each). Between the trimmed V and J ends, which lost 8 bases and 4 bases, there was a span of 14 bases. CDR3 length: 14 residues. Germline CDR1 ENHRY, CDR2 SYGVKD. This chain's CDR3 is CAIGKAGTTGELFF. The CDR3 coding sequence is TGTGCCATCGGGAAGGCAGGGACCACCGGGGAGCTGTTTTTT.

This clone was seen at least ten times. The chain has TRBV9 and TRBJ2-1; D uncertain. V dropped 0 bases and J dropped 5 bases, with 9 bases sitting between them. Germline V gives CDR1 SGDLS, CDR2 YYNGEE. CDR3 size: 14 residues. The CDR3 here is CASSVASAHNEQFF. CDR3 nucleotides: TGTGCCAGCAGCGTAGCTAGTGCGCACAATGAGCAGTTCTTC.

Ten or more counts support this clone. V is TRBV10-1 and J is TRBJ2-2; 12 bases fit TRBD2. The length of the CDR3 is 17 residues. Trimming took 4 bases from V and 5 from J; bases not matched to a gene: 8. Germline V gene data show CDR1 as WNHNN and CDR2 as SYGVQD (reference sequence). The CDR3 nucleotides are TGCGCCAGCAGTGTACTAGCGGGAGGAAAGTTTACCGGGGAGCTGTTTTTT. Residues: CASSVLAGGKFTGELFF.

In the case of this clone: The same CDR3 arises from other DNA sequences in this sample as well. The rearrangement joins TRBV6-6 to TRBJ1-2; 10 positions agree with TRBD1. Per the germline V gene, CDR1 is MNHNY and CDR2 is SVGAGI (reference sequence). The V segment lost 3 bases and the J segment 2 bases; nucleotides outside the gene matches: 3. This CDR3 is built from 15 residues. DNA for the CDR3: TGTGCCAGCAGTTATGGGGACAGGGGCAACTATGGCTACACCTTC. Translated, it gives CASSYGDRGNYGYTF.

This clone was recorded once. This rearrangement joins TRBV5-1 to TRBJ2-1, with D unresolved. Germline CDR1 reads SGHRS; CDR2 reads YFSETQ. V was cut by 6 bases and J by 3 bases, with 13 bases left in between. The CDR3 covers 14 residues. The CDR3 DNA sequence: TGCGCCAGCAAGGTCCAGGCGAACTACAATGAGCAGTTCTTC. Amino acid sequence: CASKVQANYNEQFF. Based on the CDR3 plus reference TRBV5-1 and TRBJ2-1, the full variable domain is KAGVTQTPRYLIKTRGQQVTLSCSPISGHRSVSWYQQTPGQGLQFLFEYFSETQRNKGNFPGRFSGRQFSNSRSEMNVSTLELGDSALYLCASKVQANYNEQFFGPGTRLTVL.

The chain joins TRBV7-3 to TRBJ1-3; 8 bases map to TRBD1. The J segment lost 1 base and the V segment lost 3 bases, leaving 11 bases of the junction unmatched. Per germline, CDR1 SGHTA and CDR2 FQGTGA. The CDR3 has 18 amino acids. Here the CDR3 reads CASSLRRDRPFSGNTIYF. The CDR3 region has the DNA TGTGCCAGCAGCTTGAGGAGGGACAGGCCCTTTTCTGGAAACACCATATATTTT.